The clone carrying this T cell receptor (beta chain) is a singleton in its sample. Antigen specificity is unknown. PCR amplification relied on 60 Vbeta primers (plus 13 Jbeta primers). Produced via immunoSEQ multiplex PCR; TCRdb's table is partial and in-frame only. The sample records around 150,000 clones, around three quarters being singletons. The data were taken from a study of cytomegalovirus exposure and HLA in healthy donors. Study-wide results and limits: In vitro testing confirmed a few CMV-associated chains as specific for CMV antigens.

From germline, CDR1 is SGHTA and CDR2 FQGNSA. The CDR3 is 16 amino acids. After removal of 7 bases from V and 1 base from J, the junction contained 12 bases not matched to a gene. The receptor's source is a man aged 45-65 years in good health and CMV-seropositive. The sequencing sample was made of PBMCs. This rearrangement joins TRBV7-2 to TRBJ1-1; TRBD1 matches at 7 bases. The CDR3 region has the DNA TGTGCCAGCAAGCCGTCATCCGGGACAGAGAACACTGAAGCTTTCTTT. Amino acids: CASKPSSGTENTEAFF.